The rows below give T cell receptor beta chains drawn from one sample of a study of tumor and adjacent non-tumor tissue in lung cancer. MiXCR was run by TCRdb on the multiplex PCR reads, yielding one entry per CDR3 protein. The sample records 65,000 to 75,000 distinct CDR3 sequences, around three quarters being singletons. Sequencing was carried out using distant non-tumor lung tissue. The receptors here all came from a man aged 55 to 70 with non-small cell lung cancer. Each CDR3 is given with its conserved first and last residue. The order of the fields is V gene, clone size, J gene, D gene, CDR3 DNA, CDR3 protein. D genes are given only for firm matches. Only part of the rows carry a size: once, few, many, or a class if the clone is expanded.

TRBV7-9	many	TRBJ1-1	TRBD1	TGTGCCAGCAGCCTAACGCAGGGGGGCACTGAAGCTTTCTTT	CASSLTQGGTEAFF
TRBV10-3	many	TRBJ2-3	TRBD2	TGTGCCATCGGGCGGGGGAGCACAGATACGCAGTATTTT	CAIGRGSTDTQYF
TRBV4-2	NA	TRBJ2-7	TRBD2	TGTGCCAGCCGCCAAGATGGGACTAGCGGGGGTAGGTACTTC	CASRQDGTSGGRYF
TRBV29-1	once	TRBJ2-7	NA	TGCAGCGTTGAATATGGACCACGGGGGAACGAGCAGTACTTC	CSVEYGPRGNEQYF
TRBV4-1	once	TRBJ2-1	NA	TGCGCTAGCAGGCAAGGATACAATGAGCAGTTCTTC	CASRQGYNEQFF
TRBV11-3	NA	TRBJ2-5	TRBD1	TGTACCAGCAGACAGGGGGCGGGAGAGACCCAGTACTTC	CTSRQGAGETQYF
TRBV6-5	NA	TRBJ2-7	NA	TGTGCCAGAAGTCACTCGAGGCTGGAGACGGCCGAGCAGTACTTC	CARSHSRLETAEQYF
TRBV19	NA	TRBJ1-5	TRBD1	TGCGCCAGTAGTAGTGGGACAGTGAGCAATCAGCCCCAGCATTTT	CASSSGTVSNQPQHF
TRBV6-5	NA	TRBJ2-7	TRBD2	TGTGAGAGCAGTTACTCGAGGCGGGAGACGACCGAGCAGTACTTC	CESSYSRRETTEQYF
TRBV6-6	NA	TRBJ1-6	NA	TGTGACAGCAGTCCCCGGCACGGAGAGTCACCCCTCCACTTT	CDSSPRHGESPLHF
TRBV28	many	TRBJ1-2	NA	TGTGCCAGCAGTCCAATGACCGGAACTAACTATGGCTACACCTTC	CASSPMTGTNYGYTF
TRBV29-1	NA	TRBJ2-7	NA	TGCAGCTTTGTAAGCGTGGACAACACCTACGAGCAGTACTTC	CSFVSVDNTYEQYF
TRBV5-1	NA	TRBJ2-3	NA	TGCGCCAGCAGCAACCAGTGGACAGATACGCAGTATTTT	CASSNQWTDTQYF
TRBV20-1	many	TRBJ1-5	TRBD1	TGCAGTGCTAGAGCTCGGGACAGGCTCAATCAGCCCCAGCATTTT	CSARARDRLNQPQHF
TRBV5-6	NA	TRBJ1-5	NA	TGTGCCAGCAGCATAAGATACAGGGCAGGGGATCAGTCCCAGCATTTT	CASSIRYRAGDQSQHF
TRBV5-6	NA	TRBJ2-1	NA	TGCGCCAGCAGCCCGCCCCGGGGATCGAGGCTAGCGTGCCCGCTCCAATACAATGATCAGTTCTTC	CASSPPRGSRLACPLQYNDQFF
TRBV11-2	NA	TRBJ2-3	NA	TGTGATAGCAGCTTAGATGGGCCTTTAGATACGCAGTATTTT	CDSSLDGPLDTQYF
TRBV5-1	many	TRBJ2-2	NA	TGCGCCAGCCACTCCGGCAGAGACACCGGGGAGCTGTTTTTT	CASHSGRDTGELFF
TRBV4-1	NA	TRBJ2-1	NA	TGCGCCAGCAACCTCTCGCGAGCGGGTGGAGATGAGCAGTTCTTC	CASNLSRAGGDEQFF
TRBV29-1	NA	TRBJ2-7	TRBD2	TGCAGCGTTGAAGAGAGTAGCGGGAGCTCCTACGAGCAGCACTTC	CSVEESSGSSYEQHF
TRBV2	NA	TRBJ2-7	TRBD2	TGTGCCAGCAGAGACACTAGCGGGGCGGACTACGTGCAGTACTTC	CASRDTSGADYVQYF
TRBV6-2/TRBV6-3	NA	TRBJ1-4	NA	TGTGCCAGCAGTTATTACGTTGGACCCGAAGAAAAACTGTTTTTT	CASSYYVGPEEKLFF
TRBV5-1	few	TRBJ1-1	NA	TGCGCCAGCAGCTTGGTGGGAGGGCAGAACACTGAAGCTTTCTTT	CASSLVGGQNTEAFF
TRBV7-2	NA	TRBJ2-1	TRBD2	TGTGCCAGCAGCTCTACTAGCGGCGTGGGTGAGCAGTTCTTC	CASSSTSGVGEQFF
TRBV6-2/TRBV6-3	NA	TRBJ1-1	NA	TGTGCCGGCAGTTACGAGGGGAACACTGAAGCTTTCTTT	CAGSYEGNTEAFF
TRBV11-1	NA	TRBJ2-3	TRBD1	TGTGCCAGCAGTCCCGGGACAGGGTTCACAGATGTACAGTATTTT	CASSPGTGFTDVQYF
TRBV10-3	few	TRBJ2-6	TRBD2	TGTGCCATCAGTGAACATGGGACTAGCGGGGGAGACTCGGGGGCCAACGTCCTGACTTTC	CAISEHGTSGGDSGANVLTF
TRBV6-1	NA	TRBJ1-5	NA	TGTGCCAGCAGTGAAGACGGAGGTATCTTACCCCAGCATTTT	CASSEDGGILPQHF
TRBV12-3/TRBV12-4	NA	TRBJ2-1	NA	TGTGCCAGCAGCCCGGAACAGGGTATGTGGAATGAGCAGTTCTTC	CASSPEQGMWNEQFF
TRBV5-4	NA	TRBJ2-1	TRBD2	TGTGCGAGCCTTAGGGCGGGAGTGTTCAGTGAGCAGTTCTTC	CASLRAGVFSEQFF
TRBV4-2	many	TRBJ2-1	NA	TGTGCCAGCAGCCAAGATCGGGACAATGAGCAGTTCTTC	CASSQDRDNEQFF
TRBV28	NA	TRBJ1-1	TRBD1	TGCGCCAGCAAACTGGGACAGAGGGACACTGAAACTTTCTTT	CASKLGQRDTETFF
TRBV12-3/TRBV12-4	NA	TRBJ2-1	NA	TGTGCCAGTAATATCCCTCAGCAGGACCACAATGAGCAGTTCTTC	CASNIPQQDHNEQFF
TRBV12-3/TRBV12-4	NA	TRBJ1-1	NA	TGTGCCAACAGTCCGGCTCTTGAAGCTTTCTTT	CANSPALEAFF
TRBV24-1	NA	TRBJ2-6	NA	TGTGCCACAAGTGATCCGACGACTGATTTTGGGGCCAACGTCCTGACTTTC	CATSDPTTDFGANVLTF
TRBV11-2	NA	TRBJ2-1	NA	TGTGCCAGCAGCTTATATCCGGCAGCCTCCGGGCAGTTCTTC	CASSLYPAASGQFF
TRBV13	NA	TRBJ2-3	NA	TGTGACAGCAGCTTAGCGAGACAGAACACATATACGCAGTCTTTT	CDSSLARQNTYTQSF
TRBV5-5	NA	TRBJ1-5	NA	TGTGACAGCAGCTTGGTCGGGAGGGACAGCAATCAGCCCCAGCATTTT	CDSSLVGRDSNQPQHF
TRBV6-5	once	TRBJ1-3	NA	TGTGCCAGCAGTTACTCTGCCAGCTACTATAGAAACACCATATATTTT	CASSYSASYYRNTIYF
TRBV4-1	few	TRBJ1-2	TRBD1	TGCGCCAGCACATCCTCATCAGGGGGAGGGGTGGACTATGGCTACACCTTC	CASTSSSGGGVDYGYTF
TRBV29-1	NA	TRBJ2-1	TRBD2	TGCATCGTTGGGGAGGGCCTCAGCAAAGAGCGGTTCTTC	CIVGEGLSKERFF
TRBV11-3	NA	TRBJ2-3	NA	TGTGTCAGCAGCTCACCGGGACGGGATATAACGCAATATTTT	CVSSSPGRDITQYF